The entry below gives a single T cell receptor beta chain sequence along with its context. The record originates from a study of control samples from healthy donors and cancer patients. The CDR3 loop spans 16 amino acids. In germline, CDR1 is KGHSH, CDR2 LQKENI. V lost 5 bases, J lost 6 bases, and 10 bases stayed unmatched. Generated by immunoSEQ multiplex PCR, the TCRdb table keeps only in-frame clones and is missing some. The sample has about 57,000 clones; 94% are singletons. This TCR came from a man younger than 40 in good health. The J gene is TRBJ1-6, the V gene TRBV18; 7 bases fit TRBD1. Sample: blood. CDR3 bases: TGTGCCAGCTCATCCAACCCCACAGGGGTTAATTCACCCCTCCACTTT. Its protein is CASSSNPTGVNSPLHF.